This section outlines one TCR beta chain sequence together with its context. The data stem from a study of T cells in Graves' hyperthyroidism and ophthalmopathy. What was amplified from RNA transcripts were TCR beta CDR3 regions. When the TCR CDR3 underwent first-round RT-PCR, the HTBI primer set was used. TCRdb reprocessed the multiplex PCR reads via MiXCR and lists one record per CDR3 protein. The data show 700,000 or so distinct CDR3 sequences, roughly 17% seen once. The CDR3 is 14 amino acids. Trimming took off 4 bases at V and 1 base at J, with 10 bases between the two ends. From germline, CDR1 is MNHEY and CDR2 SVGEGT.

The chain couples TRBV6-2 or TRBV6-3 to TRBJ2-5; D is undetermined. This TCR was recovered from a man between 18 and 35 years old with Graves' hyperthyroidism. Sequenced sample: blood. The CDR3 spells CASSSPRSQETQYF. The CDR3, as DNA: TGTGCCAGCAGTTCCCCGCGCTCCCAAGAGACCCAGTACTTC.